This TCR beta chain was identified in a study of Ad26.COV2.S vaccination and SARS-CoV-2 variants. Study in general: The donor participated in the COV1001 trial, in its Ad26.COV2.S arm.

Germline CDR1 DFQATT, CDR2 SNEGSKA (reference sequence). This CDR3 spans 10 amino acids. V was clipped by 3 bases and J by 5 bases, with 4 bases between them. As for this clone: Other DNA sequences in this sample translate to the same CDR3.

Treatment indicated: around 19 received Ad26.COV2.S at low or high dose, single or two shots; five or six received placebo; per-sample allocation not given. Specimens were obtained on day 63 following the first vaccine or placebo injection. Generated by immunoSEQ multiplex PCR, the TCRdb table keeps only in-frame clones and is missing some. Among hundreds of thousands of clones listed, roughly 90% were seen once. This receptor was identified in a person aged 18-60 years who received the Ad26.COV2.S COVID-19 vaccine or a placebo. V usage is TRBV20-1 and J usage is TRBJ2-5; D not certain. This specimen was peripheral blood, taken in a trial of Ad26.COV2.S vaccine versus placebo. Here the CDR3 DNA reads TGCAGTGCTAGGGGGGAGACCCAGTACTTC. Translated: CSARGETQYF.